This T cell receptor beta chain emerged from a study of T-cell memory formation after mild COVID-19 (dated by TCRdb to the early 2020s). A note on the overall study: Most TCR sequence clusters were specific to one of the two donors. In a couple of donors, T-cell clones that expanded and contracted after mild COVID-19 were tracked by sequencing TCRalpha and TCRbeta repertoires over time. Two young, previously healthy adult volunteers made up the cohort, one male and one female.

The germline V gene gives CDR1 as SGHRS and CDR2 as YFSETQ. From the cysteine up to the phenylalanine, the CDR3 has a length of 13 residues. Just the 39-base CDR3 DNA is kept, in frame starting at base 1. V is trimmed back by 3 bases and J by 6 bases, and the junction contains 2 bases that no gene match accounts for. Beyond this particular receptor, the publication reports: Only a couple of mild cases were covered by the study, and larger cohorts that include severe cases with pre-infection samples were considered necessary. Contracting CD4+ clones turned up mainly in the CM and EM memory subsets, whereas EMRA was where CD8+ clones were enriched. SARS-CoV-2 specificity was not confirmed for the second-wave clones peaking on day 37. Some responding clones were detected in pre-infection memory, which suggested that pre-existing cross-reactive memory T cells had joined the SARS-CoV-2 response. Balanced CD4/CD8 phenotypes were observed for clones contracting from day 15 to 85, whereas a bias towards CD4+ was observed for a second wave of clones expanding from day 15 to 37.

PBMCs were isolated by Ficoll-Paque density gradient centrifugation. The run used an Illumina NovaSeq 6000. TCRalpha and TCRbeta cDNA libraries were constructed by 5'RACE with constant-segment primers, with sample barcodes and unique molecular identifiers being introduced. Trizol reagent was used to extract RNA from every sample. The libraries were amplified in two PCR steps, and the second step added a second sample barcode and Illumina TruSeq adapters. Sequencing of the libraries was done on an Illumina NovaSeq, producing 2 x 150 bp paired-end reads. The authors' pipeline ran thus. Demultiplexing of reads and collapsing into UMI-guided consensus sequences were performed with migec v1.2.7. Using mixcr v2.1.11, UMI consensuses were aligned to TRA and TRB V and J templates and then assembled into clonotypes. Expanded or contracted clonotypes were those called significant by both edgeR and NoisET, with noise models trained on biological replicates. For edgeR calls, the cutoffs were a false discovery rate-adjusted p below 0.01 and a log2 fold-change threshold of 1. As an exploratory analysis of dynamics, max-normalized trajectories of the 1000 most abundant clonotypes were examined by PCA with hierarchical clustering. Each responding clone was given a CD4 or CD8 phenotype based on the CD4+ and CD8+ repertoires, which had been sequenced separately. TCRdb reworked the public reads: Q25 trimming with fastp, MiXCR clone assembly, productive beta chains retained. Every CDR3 protein is listed once, alongside the most common genes and DNA of its rows. Clone size and V and J calls follow TCRdb, not the original study. This sample holds 350,000 to 500,000 distinct CDR3 sequences; about a sixth were observed only once. The ten largest clones add up to 20% to 25% of the sample.

A few counts support this clonotype. It has no known antigen specificity. One base away there is no much larger clone; base qualities are not given. The receptor's source is a man between 18 and 29 years old who had mild COVID-19 (a few samples of this study predate the infection). The sample titles of this study are shuffled in the database, so cell type and time point are left out; the donor was told from shared clones. Here the chain combines TRBV5-1 and TRBJ2-1, with 8 bases aligning to TRBD1. Sequences were obtained from PBMCs or a T cell subset sorted from them (not recorded which). The DNA sequence reads TGCGCCAGCAGCTGGGACAGGAGCAATGAGCAGTTCTTC. The resulting protein is CASSWDRSNEQFF.